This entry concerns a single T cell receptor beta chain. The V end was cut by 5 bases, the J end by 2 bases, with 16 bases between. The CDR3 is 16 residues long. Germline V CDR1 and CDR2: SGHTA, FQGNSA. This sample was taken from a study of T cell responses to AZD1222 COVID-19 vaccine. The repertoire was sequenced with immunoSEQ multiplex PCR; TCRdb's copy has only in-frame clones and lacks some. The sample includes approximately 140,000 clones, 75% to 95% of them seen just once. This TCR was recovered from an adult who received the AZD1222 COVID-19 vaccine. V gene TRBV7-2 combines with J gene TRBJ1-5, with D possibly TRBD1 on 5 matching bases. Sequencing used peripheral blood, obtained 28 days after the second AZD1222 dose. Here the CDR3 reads CASSPRPGTGNQPQHF. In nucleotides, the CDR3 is TGTGCCAGCAGCCCCCGGCCAGGGACTGGCAATCAGCCCCAGCATTTT.